Below are 17 T cell receptor beta chains sequenced from a single sample in a study of blood T cell repertoires in COVID-19 (dated by TCRdb to the early 2020s). Libraries came from the immunoSEQ multiplex PCR assay. Not all clones reach the TCRdb copy of this immuneACCESS table, which keeps in-frame sequences only. Checked studies attribute under half of the gap to unresolved V genes and leave the rest unexplained. Recorded for this sample are over 250,000 clones; roughly nine tenths of them occurred a single time. Of the sample, 2.6% is held by the ten largest clones. Sequences were obtained from PBMCs or T cells enriched from blood (not recorded which). These TCRs come from a man aged 55 to 69 who had recovered from COVID-19.

V is TRBV5-1 and J is TRBJ2-7; TRBD2 matches at 11 bases. This CDR3 spans 15 amino acids. CDR1 is SGHRS, CDR2 YFSETQ, per germline. Trimming at V came to 0 bases and at J to 3 bases, leaving 2 bases not matched to a gene. The CDR3 spells CASSLGTSGSYEQYF. CDR3 bases: TGCGCCAGCAGCTTGGGTACTAGCGGGAGCTACGAGCAGTACTTC. The complete variable domain, with remaining parts taken from reference TRBV5-1 and TRBJ2-7, reads KAGVTQTPRYLIKTRGQQVTLSCSPISGHRSVSWYQQTPGQGLQFLFEYFSETQRNKGNFPGRFSGRQFSNSRSEMNVSTLELGDSALYLCASSLGTSGSYEQYFGPGTRLTVT.

J is TRBJ1-3 and V is TRBV7-8, with unresolved D. V was cut by 1 base and J by 0 bases, with 13 bases left in between. This CDR3 has 17 amino acids. Germline CDR1 SGHVS, CDR2 FQNEAQ. CDR3: CASSLVLNSRSGNTIYF. CDR3 DNA sequence: TGTGCCAGCAGCTTAGTACTCAATTCCCGCTCTGGAAACACCATATATTTT.

The chain employs TRBV10-2 and TRBJ1-2, with TRBD1 as a possible D gene (6 bases). The CDR3 extends over 13 amino acids. V dropped 2 bases and J dropped 5 bases, with 9 bases sitting between them. The V gene's germline CDR1 is WSHSY and CDR2 SAAADI. The DNA for the CDR3 is TGCGCCAGCAGTGAGGAACAGGGTTATGGCTACACCTTC. This translates into CASSEEQGYGYTF.

The rearrangement links TRBV12-3 or TRBV12-4 to TRBJ1-1, with TRBD1 as a possible D gene (6 bases). Trimming pared 6 bases from V and 6 bases from J, leaving 14 bases between. The CDR3 totals 13 residues. The CDR3 nucleotides are TGTGCCAGCAGCCCCCTGAGGGGGTCTGAAGCTTTCTTT. This encodes CASSPLRGSEAFF.

This clone came up once. The CDR3: CASSHNPTSGSDTQYF. The CDR3 bases are TGCGCCAGCAGCCACAACCCGACTAGCGGATCAGATACGCAGTATTTT. The chain is built from TRBV5-1 and TRBJ2-3, with 9 bases identical to TRBD2. CDR1 is SGHRS, CDR2 YFSETQ, per germline. The CDR3 length is 16 residues. Unmatched junction bases numbered 10, after V lost 4 bases and J lost 4 bases.

The chain couples TRBV7-9 to TRBJ1-2; TRBD1 aligns across 10 bases. CDR3 length equals 13 residues. V dropped 4 bases and J dropped 6; count of bases not matched to a gene: 2. CDR1 SEHNR and CDR2 FQNEAQ come from the germline V gene (reference sequence). The CDR3 nucleotides are TGTGCCAGCAGCTGGGACAGGGGTCATGGCTACACCTTC. Residues: CASSWDRGHGYTF.

V gene TRBV5-1 combines with J gene TRBJ1-4; 7 bases align to TRBD1. The germline gives CDR1 SGHRS, CDR2 YFSETQ. The length of the CDR3 is 14 residues. With 4 bases clipped from V and 4 bases from J, the junction kept 4 bases outside the gene matches. The CDR3 nucleotides read TGCGCCAGCAGCCGGGACAGAAATAATGAAAAACTGTTTTTT. This gives the protein CASSRDRNNEKLFF.

The chain combines TRBV7-8 with TRBJ2-1; D perhaps matches TRBD2 (6 bases). V was trimmed by 3 bases and J by 9 bases, leaving 15 bases between them. The CDR3 is made up of 14 amino acids. Per germline, CDR1 SGHVS and CDR2 FQNEAQ. CDR3 bases: TGTGCCAGCAGCTTTATTACTAGCCTGGTTGAGCAGTTCTTC. It specifies CASSFITSLVEQFF.

The chain couples TRBV12-3 or TRBV12-4 to TRBJ1-2; D not certain. This CDR3 spans 13 amino acids. Between the trimmed V and J ends, which lost 1 base and 7 bases, there was a span of 10 bases. DNA for the CDR3: TGTGCCAGCAGTTTAGTCGGGAGTCGTGGCTACACCTTC. Translation gives CASSLVGSRGYTF.

The V call is TRBV18, the J call TRBJ2-2, with 13 positions matching TRBD2. Looked up from germline, CDR1 is KGHSH and CDR2 is LQKENI. The J segment lost 5 bases and the V segment lost 1 base, leaving 4 bases of the junction unmatched. The CDR3 length is 17 residues. CDR3 loop: CASSPRLGLAGTGELFF. The CDR3, as DNA: TGTGCCAGCTCACCACGATTGGGACTAGCGGGAACCGGGGAGCTGTTTTTT.

The rearrangement links TRBV7-9 to TRBJ2-2; 7 bases align to TRBD1. The V gene end was trimmed by 4 bases and the J gene end by 7 bases; junction bases not matched to a gene: 12. The germline V gene has CDR1 SEHNR and CDR2 FQNEAQ (reference sequence). This CDR3 is 16 amino acids long. This CDR3 reads CASSSYTGTEGGELFF. In DNA form, the CDR3 reads TGTGCCAGCAGCTCTTACACCGGGACAGAAGGCGGGGAGCTGTTTTTT.

V usage is TRBV12-3 or TRBV12-4 and J usage is TRBJ1-1, with D possibly being TRBD1 (6 bases). The CDR3 contains 13 residues. The V end lost 7 bases, the J end lost 3 bases, and 12 bases lay between the germline ends. CDR3 protein: CASNSRQDTEAFF. CDR3 sequence (DNA): TGTGCCAGCAACTCCCGACAGGACACTGAAGCTTTCTTT.

Concerning this clone itself: The junction and the germline gene differ at one end; a read error may be behind it. The rearrangement uses TRBV7-7 and TRBJ2-2; D may be TRBD1 (5 bases). The CDR3 runs 16 residues. Germline lookup yields CDR1 SSHAT and CDR2 FNYEAQ (reference sequence). The CDR3 here is CASSPRQGSNTGELFF. The CDR3, as DNA: TGTGCTAGCAGCCCCCGCCAGGGATCGAACACCGGGGAGCTGTTTTTT.

CDR3 DNA sequence: TGTGCCAGCAGCTTGTCTTATTTGGCGGCGAGTGGCAATCAGCCCCAGCATTTT. The encoded protein is CASSLSYLAASGNQPQHF. The chain carries TRBV5-8 and TRBJ1-5; no clear D gene. V was shortened by 1 base and J by 2 bases, with 19 bases between the two germline ends. Germline CDR1 SGHTS, CDR2 YDEGEE. The CDR3 covers 18 residues.

Comments on this clone: In the same sample, other DNA sequences code for this CDR3. The chain couples TRBV5-1 to TRBJ1-5; tentative D call: TRBD1 (6 bases). CDR1 SGHRS and CDR2 YFSETQ come from the germline V gene. Trimming stripped 2 bases from V and 4 bases from J, with 10 bases between. The CDR3 is 14 amino acids. The CDR3 protein is CASSLGQPNQPQHF. The CDR3 DNA is TGCGCCAGCAGCTTAGGACAGCCTAATCAGCCCCAGCATTTT.

This chain uses TRBV4-3 with TRBJ1-1; D ambiguous. CDR1 LGHNA and CDR2 YSLEER come from the germline V gene. Trimming took 1 base from V and 0 from J, leaving 9 bases between them. The CDR3 is 15 residues long. Here the CDR3 DNA reads TGCGCCAGCAGCCAAGGGGCAGTTATGAACACTGAAGCTTTCTTT. It is translated as CASSQGAVMNTEAFF.

This rearrangement joins TRBV6-5 to TRBJ1-2; D might be TRBD1 (6 bases). The V gene lost 8 bases and the J gene lost 3 bases, with 13 bases spanning the gap. Germline-derived CDR1 and CDR2 are MNHEY and SVGAGI. The length of the CDR3 is 13 residues. The CDR3 reads CASGTGHHYGYTF. The CDR3 bases are TGTGCCAGCGGCACAGGGCATCACTATGGCTACACCTTC.